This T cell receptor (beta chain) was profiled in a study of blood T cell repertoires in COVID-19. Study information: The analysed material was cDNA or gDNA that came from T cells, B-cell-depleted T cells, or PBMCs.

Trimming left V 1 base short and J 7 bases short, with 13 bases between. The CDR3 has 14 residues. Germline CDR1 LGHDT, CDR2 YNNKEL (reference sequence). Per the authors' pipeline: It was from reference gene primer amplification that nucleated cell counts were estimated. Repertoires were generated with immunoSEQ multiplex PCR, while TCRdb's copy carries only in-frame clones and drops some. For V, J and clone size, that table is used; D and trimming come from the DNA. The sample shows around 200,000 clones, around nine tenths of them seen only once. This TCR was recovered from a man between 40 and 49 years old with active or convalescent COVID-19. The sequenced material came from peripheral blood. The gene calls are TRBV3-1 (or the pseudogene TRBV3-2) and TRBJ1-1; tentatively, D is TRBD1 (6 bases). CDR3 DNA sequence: TGTGCCAGCAGCCAAGCAGGACAGACAATTGAAGCTTTCTTT. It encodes CASSQAGQTIEAFF.